This record concerns one T cell receptor beta chain sequence. The antigen is not known. The sample belongs to a study of shared clonotypes between healthy human individuals. Study-level findings and limits: Specimens sampled were limited to blood, with tissue repertoires likely differing.

Every subset had its genomic DNA shared out evenly among several immunoSEQ plates. In replicate PCRs of sorted subsets, about 190 ng DNA, approximately 32,000 T cell genomes, was used. Per the study methods: Filtering of immunoSEQ junctional sequences could not match full-length read filtering. The table came from immunoSEQ multiplex PCR; TCRdb's copy has only in-frame clones and leaves some out. V and J calls and clone size are those listed in that table; D and trimming were worked out from the DNA. The sample has just over 2,000,000 clones; 85% to 95% are singletons. Terminally differentiated effector memory CD45RA+ cells were excluded by CCR7 positive selection of CD45RO-negative cells. Germline-derived CDR1 and CDR2 are SEHNR and FQNEAQ (reference sequence). The CDR3 length is 16 residues. The V gene lost 5 bases and the J gene lost 0 bases, with 17 bases spanning the gap.

The chain links TRBV7-9 to TRBJ2-7, with a weak D call TRBD2 (6 bases). The sequence derives from a young man in good health. The sequenced material came from naive CD8+ T cells sorted from blood. The chain's CDR3 is CASSPPLPGDSYEQYF. The CDR3 nucleotides read TGTGCCAGCAGCCCACCACTTCCGGGGGACTCCTACGAGCAGTACTTC.